This passage covers 24 T cell receptor beta chains from one sample sequenced in a study of response to subunit inactivated influenza vaccine. TCRdb called the RT-PCR reads again in MiXCR, with one record for every CDR3 protein. The sample shows 450,000 to 550,000 distinct CDR3 sequences, less than 30% of them seen only once. The starting material was CD4+ T cells sorted from PBMCs, obtained approximately 5 days after vaccination. The receptors shown here come from a middle-aged man who received an inactivated influenza vaccine.

This clonotype has more than one count but fewer than ten. This chain connects TRBV27 to TRBJ1-2; TRBD1 matches at 9 bases. J gave up 5 bases and V 6 bases, and 10 bases lay outside the gene matches. Germline values: CDR1 MNHEY, CDR2 SMNVEV (reference sequence). The CDR3 has 15 amino acids. DNA for the CDR3: TGTGCCAGCAGGCCCTTACAGGGGGCCGAATATGGCTACACCTTC. This translates into CASRPLQGAEYGYTF.

The V and J genes are TRBV29-1 and TRBJ2-3; 9 positions agree with TRBD1. The J segment lost 3 bases and the V segment lost 4 bases, leaving 2 bases of the junction unmatched. The CDR3 is made up of 13 amino acids. Germline V lookup: CDR1 SQVTM, CDR2 ANQGSEA. As DNA, the CDR3 is TGCAGCGTTGGGGGACAGGGAACAGATACGCAGTATTTT. Its translation: CSVGGQGTDTQYF.

This chain uses TRBV6-5 with TRBJ2-1, with D uncertain. Trimming shortened V by 0 bases and J by 0 bases, and 6 bases separated the two germline ends. CDR3 size: 15 residues. Germline values: CDR1 MNHEY, CDR2 SVGAGI. CDR3 bases: TGTGCCAGCAGTTACTCGAAAAACTCCTACAATGAGCAGTTCTTC. This sequence encodes CASSYSKNSYNEQFF.

J is TRBJ2-7 and V is TRBV20-1; D remains ambiguous. Trimming cost V 1 base and J 0 bases, with 7 bases left between them. This CDR3 comprises 13 residues. CDR1 DFQATT and CDR2 SNEGSKA come from the germline V gene (reference sequence). The CDR3 nucleotides are TGCAGTGCTAGAGGACTGACCTCCTACGAGCAGTACTTC. Amino acid sequence: CSARGLTSYEQYF.

V usage is TRBV30 and J usage is TRBJ2-1; D may match TRBD1 or TRBD2 (5 bases each). With 2 bases removed from V and 9 bases from J, the gap between germline ends came to 14 bases. CDR3 size: 13 residues. Germline CDR1 is GTSNPN and CDR2 is SVGIG (reference sequence). CDR3 protein: CAWSRDLRGEQFF. The DNA for the CDR3 is TGTGCCTGGAGTAGGGACCTTCGAGGTGAGCAGTTCTTC.

This clonotype was recorded a few times. The chain uses TRBV20-1 and TRBJ2-1, with TRBD2 matching over 7 bases. The V and J ends lost 3 bases and 5 bases, in that order; junction bases with no gene match: 10. Germline V gene data show CDR1 as DFQATT and CDR2 as SNEGSKA (reference sequence). The CDR3 covers 15 residues. The CDR3, as DNA: TGCAGTGCTAGGGGGTCTAGCGGAGTTAACAATGAGCAGTTCTTC. This gives the protein CSARGSSGVNNEQFF.

This clonotype was detected a few times. V gene TRBV6-2 or TRBV6-3 combines with J gene TRBJ2-1; D ambiguous. The germline gives CDR1 MNHEY, CDR2 SVGEGT. There are 12 residues in the CDR3. Trimming removed 0 bases from V and 8 bases from J, with 5 bases in between. CDR3 sequence: CASSYSGYEQFF. In nucleotides, the CDR3 is TGTGCCAGCAGTTACTCTGGGTATGAGCAGTTCTTC.

This clonotype was counted only a few times. The genes are TRBV4-3 and TRBJ1-6; D not resolved. This CDR3 has 18 amino acids. V lost 0 bases to trimming and J lost 0 bases, with 12 bases between them. Germline V gene lookup returns CDR1 LGHNA and CDR2 YSLEER. The CDR3 nucleotides read TGCGCCAGCAGCCAAGATATACAGTTAAGCTCCTATAATTCACCCCTCCACTTT. It is translated as CASSQDIQLSSYNSPLHF.

This clonotype was counted a few times. The V and J genes are TRBV6-2 or TRBV6-3 and TRBJ2-7; D not certain. Deletions cut 1 base from V and 2 bases from J, with 3 bases between. From germline, CDR1 is MNHEY and CDR2 SVGEGT. This CDR3 contains 12 residues. For the CDR3, the DNA is TGTGCCAGCAGTTACTATGCCTACGAGCAGTACTTC. This translates into CASSYYAYEQYF.

This clonotype was observed a few times. The chain has TRBV5-1 and TRBJ2-2; the D is unclear. Germline V gives CDR1 SGHRS, CDR2 YFSETQ. Trimming stripped 0 bases from V and 0 bases from J, with 12 bases between. This CDR3 is 17 amino acids long. This CDR3 reads CASSLAHSASNTGELFF. The CDR3 DNA reads as TGCGCCAGCAGCTTGGCGCACAGTGCGTCGAACACCGGGGAGCTGTTTTTT.

The chain employs TRBV12-3 or TRBV12-4 and TRBJ2-5, with TRBD1 identical over 12 bases. The CDR3 covers 16 residues. V shed 2 bases and J 6 bases; nucleotides not matched to a gene: 7. CDR3 bases: TGTGCCAGCAGTTTATATGGGGGACAGGGGGCCAAGACCCAGTACTTC. Translation: CASSLYGGQGAKTQYF.

The gene calls are TRBV4-1 and TRBJ2-2; TRBD1 agrees at 12 bases. The CDR3 is 16 residues long. After removal of 3 bases from V and 3 bases from J, the junction contained 2 bases not matched to a gene. CDR1 and CDR2 (germline): MGHRA, YSYEKL. The CDR3, as DNA: TGCGCCAGCAGCCAGGGACAGGGGGCCTACACCGGGGAGCTGTTTTTT. Encoded protein: CASSQGQGAYTGELFF.

This sequence joins TRBV28 and TRBJ2-7; D may be TRBD2 (6 bases). Trimming left V 2 bases short and J 2 bases short, with 13 bases between. Germline V gene data show CDR1 as MDHEN and CDR2 as SYDVKM. The CDR3 contains 15 residues. The DNA of the CDR3 is TGTGCCAGCAGTTTAGACGGGAGAGGCCCCTACGAGCAGTACTTC. Residues: CASSLDGRGPYEQYF.

This clonotype was detected a few times. The V call is TRBV7-2, the J call TRBJ2-5; weak D call: TRBD1 (5 bases). Trimming shortened V by 4 bases and J by 2 bases, and 14 bases separated the two germline ends. This CDR3 contains 15 residues. CDR1 is SGHTA, CDR2 FQGNSA, per germline. The CDR3 reads CASSSTGRPQETQYF. The CDR3, as DNA: TGTGCCAGCAGCTCCACAGGCAGGCCTCAAGAGACCCAGTACTTC.

V is TRBV7-2 and J is TRBJ2-7; a weak D match, TRBD1 (5 bases). V was pared by 6 bases and J by 3 bases, with 12 bases between. Germline CDR1 is SGHTA and CDR2 is FQGNSA. The CDR3 is made up of 13 amino acids. CDR3 region: CASRDGADYEQYF. CDR3 sequence (DNA): TGTGCCAGCAGAGATGGGGCAGACTACGAGCAGTACTTC.

The V and J genes are TRBV4-2 and TRBJ2-1, with 11 bases lining up with TRBD2. The CDR3 is 19 residues long. V shed 1 base, J shed 6 bases, and the junction held 14 bases outside the gene matches. CDR1 is LGHNA, CDR2 YNFKEQ, per germline. CDR3 sequence: CASSQGTSGFLDLGNEQFF. CDR3 in DNA: TGTGCCAGCAGCCAAGGGACTAGCGGGTTCCTGGATCTAGGCAATGAGCAGTTCTTC.

The rearrangement joins TRBV10-3 to TRBJ2-4; D possibly corresponds to TRBD1 (5 bases). The CDR3 contains 17 residues. V lost 0 bases, J lost 4 bases, and 16 bases lay in between. Germline V lookup: CDR1 ENHRY, CDR2 SYGVKD. The CDR3: CAISESVIAGSKNIQYF. As DNA, the CDR3 is TGTGCCATCAGTGAGTCGGTAATTGCAGGGTCTAAAAACATTCAGTACTTC.

This clonotype was seen a handful of times. The chain links TRBV12-3 or TRBV12-4 to TRBJ2-1, with D perhaps matching TRBD2 (6 bases). The CDR3 length is 15 residues. Deletions cut 6 bases from V and 0 bases from J, with 12 bases between. The chain's CDR3 is CASRSAGHSYNEQFF. CDR3 DNA sequence: TGTGCCAGCAGGTCAGCGGGCCACTCCTACAATGAGCAGTTCTTC.

This clonotype was counted between two and nine times. The genes are TRBV3-1 and TRBJ2-7, with a possible D match to TRBD2 (6 bases). CDR3 length equals 16 residues. The V gene lost 0 bases and the J gene lost 3 bases, with 15 bases spanning the gap. CDR1 and CDR2 from the germline V gene are LGHDT and YNNKEL (reference sequence). CDR3 in DNA: TGTGCCAGCAGCCAAGATGTCGGGGGAATGCGCTACGAGCAGTACTTC. Encoded protein: CASSQDVGGMRYEQYF.

The sample holds a few counts of this clonotype. This chain connects TRBV5-1 to TRBJ2-1, with 8 bases matching TRBD1. V trimming: 1 base; J trimming: 7 bases; junction bases outside the gene matches: 7. The germline CDR1 and CDR2 sequences are SGHRS and YFSETQ. The CDR3 is made up of 15 amino acids. CDR3 loop: CASSLTGGSGNEQFF. The CDR3 region has the DNA TGCGCCAGCAGCTTGACAGGGGGATCTGGAAATGAGCAGTTCTTC.

V gene TRBV10-3 combines with J gene TRBJ2-1; 10 bases map to TRBD2. Losses at the gene ends were 7 bases for V and 7 bases for J; bases not matched to a gene: 4. Germline lookup yields CDR1 ENHRY and CDR2 SYGVKD. The length of the CDR3 is 13 residues. The CDR3 sequence: CAIKAGGPNEQFF. The CDR3 DNA sequence: TGTGCCATCAAAGCGGGGGGGCCTAATGAGCAGTTCTTC.

The V gene is TRBV12-3 or TRBV12-4, the J gene TRBJ1-3; a possible D gene is TRBD1 (5 bases). Trimming removed 5 bases from V and 0 bases from J, with 14 bases in between. CDR3 size: 16 residues. The CDR3 coding sequence is TGTGCCAGCAGTCGTCGGACCGGGGCCTCTGGAAACACCATATATTTT. This sequence encodes CASSRRTGASGNTIYF.

The CDR3 DNA follows: TGTGCCAGCAGTACCCACGTGGGACAGGGCACTGTAACGGCCCAGTACTTC. This gives the protein CASSTHVGQGTVTAQYF. The chain combines TRBV12-3 or TRBV12-4 with TRBJ2-5; 9 bases map to TRBD1. The CDR3 runs to 17 residues. J was trimmed by 9 bases and V by 5 bases; bases with no gene match: 19.

The chain has TRBV12-3 or TRBV12-4 and TRBJ2-1, with 10 bases that match TRBD2. Trimming at V came to 1 base and at J to 5 bases, leaving 2 bases not matched to a gene. This CDR3 comprises 15 residues. The CDR3 loop reads CASSLDSGGHNEQFF. CDR3 sequence (DNA): TGTGCCAGCAGTTTAGATAGCGGGGGGCACAATGAGCAGTTCTTC.